Listed here are 15 T cell receptor beta chains from one sample, sequenced in a study of blood T cells in healthy people across ages. A second PCR, run for about 7 to 11 cycles, used a sample-barcoded 5' primer plus a J-beta primer mix. TCRdb reanalysed the 5' RACE reads using MiXCR and keeps one entry per CDR3 protein. The sample lists approximately 900,000 distinct CDR3 sequences, 40% to 60% seen once, with about an eighth in the top ten. The sequencing input was blood. These receptors all come from a man aged 25-45 years in good health.

This clonotype was seen a handful of times. The chain employs TRBV29-1 and TRBJ2-3, with 9 bases lining up with TRBD1. CDR1 is SQVTM and CDR2 is ANQGSEA in the germline V gene. CDR3 length equals 13 residues. Losses at the gene ends were 1 base for V and 7 bases for J; bases not matched to a gene: 3. The CDR3 sequence is CSVEGQGVYTQYF. The CDR3, as DNA: TGCAGCGTTGAAGGACAGGGGGTTTATACGCAGTATTTT.

This clonotype was found a few times. The chain joins TRBV12-3 or TRBV12-4 to TRBJ1-4; D is uncertain. The CDR3 is 12 amino acids. This chain's CDR3 is CACRARNEKLFF. The CDR3 DNA reads as TGTGCTTGCCGAGCGCGTAATGAAAAACTGTTTTTT.

CDR3 sequence (DNA): TGTGCCAGCAGCCCCCGGGGGTCGCTCGAGCAGTACTTC. It encodes CASSPRGSLEQYF. The chain combines TRBV6-6 with TRBJ2-7; the D gene is possibly TRBD2 (6 bases). Trimming stripped 6 bases from V and 6 bases from J, with 15 bases between. From germline, CDR1 is MNHNY and CDR2 SVGAGI (reference sequence). The CDR3 is made up of 13 amino acids.

In its sample, this clonotype was seen once. The chain carries TRBV20-1 and TRBJ2-5; 8 nucleotides line up with TRBD1. The J call may be faulty, since TRBJ2-7 better matches the DNA end. The CDR3 has 12 amino acids. CDR1 is DFQATT, CDR2 SNEGSKA, per germline (reference sequence). The CDR3 DNA reads TGCAGTGCTAGACAGGGGGCCCTCGAGCAGTACTTC. Encoded protein: CSARQGALEQYF.

This rearrangement joins TRBV3-1 to TRBJ2-3; D is unresolved. This CDR3 comprises 14 residues. From germline, CDR1 is LGHDT and CDR2 YNNKEL (reference sequence). Trimming stripped 4 bases from V and 6 bases from J, with 14 bases between. The DNA for the CDR3 is TGTGCCAGCAGCCTAGCCGAATGGCCGGATACGCAGTATTTT. Protein sequence: CASSLAEWPDTQYF.

This clonotype turned up a few times. The gene calls are TRBV14 and TRBJ2-7; D not resolved. Germline V lookup: CDR1 SGHDN, CDR2 FVKESK. With 3 bases removed from V and 3 bases from J, the gap between germline ends came to 9 bases. The CDR3 has 13 residues. The DNA for the CDR3 is TGTGCCAGCAGCCAGAGCAGCCACTACGAGCAGTACTTC. Translated, it gives CASSQSSHYEQYF.

The gene calls are TRBV5-1 and TRBJ1-5, with 7 bases lining up with TRBD1. Germline CDR1 reads SGHRS; CDR2 reads YFSETQ. The length of the CDR3 is 14 residues. The ends lost 5 bases at V and 5 bases at J; junction bases unmatched: 7. The CDR3 DNA is TGCGCCAGCAGTTTCACCACAGGGGATCAGCCCCAGCATTTT. This codes for CASSFTTGDQPQHF.

The V call is TRBV29-1, the J call TRBJ2-1; 12 positions agree with TRBD2. Germline V gene lookup returns CDR1 SQVTM and CDR2 ANQGSEA. V shed 8 bases, J shed 9 bases, and the junction held 8 bases outside the gene matches. CDR3 length equals 13 residues. The CDR3 reads CSTASGRAFEQFF. CDR3 in DNA: TGCAGCACCGCTAGCGGGAGGGCCTTTGAGCAGTTCTTC.

This clonotype has more than one count but fewer than ten. The V gene is TRBV13, the J gene TRBJ2-1; the D gene is possibly TRBD1 (9 bases). The CDR3 is made up of 23 amino acids. In germline, CDR1 is PRHDT, CDR2 FYEKMQ (reference sequence). V shed 4 bases and J shed 0 bases, with 34 bases lying between them. CDR3 coding DNA: TGTGCCAGCAGCTCCCCGTGGGGACAGGGAGTGTCAAGCGGGGGTGGCTCCTACAATGAGCAGTTCTTC. As protein: CASSSPWGQGVSSGGGSYNEQFF.

The chain employs TRBV3-1 and TRBJ2-5; unclear D gene. V was shortened by 0 bases and J by 7 bases, with 9 bases between the two germline ends. Germline assignment: CDR1 LGHDT and CDR2 YNNKEL (reference sequence). There are 13 residues in the CDR3. The CDR3 region is CASSQDGGLTQYF. The CDR3 DNA follows: TGTGCCAGCAGCCAAGATGGCGGCCTGACCCAGTACTTC.

The rearrangement joins TRBV20-1 to TRBJ1-2; 7 bases line up with TRBD1. CDR1 and CDR2 from the germline V gene are DFQATT and SNEGSKA (reference sequence). The CDR3 has 11 amino acids. With 6 bases clipped from V and 6 bases from J, the junction kept 4 bases outside the gene matches. The DNA for the CDR3 is TGCAGTGCCCAGACAGGGAATGGCTACACCTTC. Translation: CSAQTGNGYTF.

The CDR3: CSVSDRWDSPLHF. The CDR3 coding sequence is TGCAGCGTTTCGGACAGGTGGGACTCACCCCTCCACTTT. The chain uses TRBV29-1 and TRBJ1-6, with 7 positions matching TRBD1. Germline V lookup: CDR1 SQVTM, CDR2 ANQGSEA. Trimming at V came to 5 bases and at J to 10 bases, leaving 8 bases not matched to a gene. The CDR3 runs 13 residues.

V usage is TRBV12-3 or TRBV12-4 and J usage is TRBJ2-5; weak D call: TRBD1 (6 bases). This CDR3 has 14 amino acids. The germline V and J ends were trimmed by 3 bases and 2 bases, with 10 bases remaining between them. The DNA of the CDR3 is TGTGCCAGCAGTTTGGACAGCGTACAAGAGACCCAGTACTTC. Translation gives CASSLDSVQETQYF.

The rearrangement joins TRBV4-1 to TRBJ2-4, with 9 bases aligning to TRBD2. The J call may be in error: the DNA end matches TRBJ2-5 better. CDR3 length: 15 amino acids. The V gene's germline CDR1 is MGHRA and CDR2 YSYEKL. As DNA, the CDR3 is TGCGCCAGCAGCCAAGACGCTAGCGGGGTGGAGACCCAGTACTTC. Residues: CASSQDASGVETQYF.

This clonotype appeared a single time. The chain is built from TRBV4-3 and TRBJ1-2, with a weak D call TRBD1 (6 bases). This CDR3 has 15 residues. The germline V gene encodes CDR1 LGHNA and CDR2 YSLEER. V shed 0 bases and J shed 6 bases, with 14 bases lying between them. CDR3 nucleotide sequence: TGCGCCAGCAGCCAAGACATAACAGGGTATAATGGCTACACCTTC. Protein: CASSQDITGYNGYTF.